Reported below is one T cell receptor beta chain. Its cognate antigen is unknown. The V gene lost 1 base and the J gene lost 1 base, with 10 bases spanning the gap. CDR3 length: 15 amino acids. Germline CDR1 is SGHTA and CDR2 is FQGNSA. The data were taken from a study of tumor-infiltrating lymphocytes in localized non-small cell lung cancer. General study points: Different pieces of the same tissue were used for each assay.

Some clones are missing from TCRdb's copy, which holds only in-frame ones; the method was immunoSEQ multiplex PCR. This table holds about 16,000 clones, roughly 43% found once. Input material: lung tumor tissue. The gene calls are TRBV7-2 and TRBJ1-2; no firm D call. This TCR derives from a human donor with non-small cell lung cancer. Written as DNA, the CDR3 is TGTGCCAGCAGCTTAGGGGCAGCGCGTAACTATGGCTACACCTTC. Residues: CASSLGAARNYGYTF.